This TCR beta chain was captured in a study of OX40 agonist ivuxolimab in advanced cancers. Study-level findings and limits: Antigen specificity remained undetermined for the expanded peripheral T cells.

Germline V gene data show CDR1 as SNHLY and CDR2 as FYNNEI. V was pared by 1 base and J by 0 bases, with 6 bases of the junction left unmatched. The CDR3 consists of 17 residues. The assay was immunoSEQ multiplex PCR, and TCRdb's table has in-frame clones only and misses some. The sample shows about 80,000 clones, 86% of them seen only once. As concerns this clone: As yet, its antigen is unknown.

The material sequenced was CD4+ or CD8+ T cells sorted from blood, taken in a trial of the OX40 agonist ivuxolimab. The rearrangement joins TRBV2 to TRBJ1-2; the match to TRBD1 covers 9 bases. The source of this sequence is an adult with an advanced solid tumor such as melanoma, head and neck, liver or kidney cancer. DNA of the CDR3: TGTGCCAGCAGTGAAGTGGGACAGGGTTTAGCTAACTATGGCTACACCTTC. It translates to CASSEVGQGLANYGYTF.